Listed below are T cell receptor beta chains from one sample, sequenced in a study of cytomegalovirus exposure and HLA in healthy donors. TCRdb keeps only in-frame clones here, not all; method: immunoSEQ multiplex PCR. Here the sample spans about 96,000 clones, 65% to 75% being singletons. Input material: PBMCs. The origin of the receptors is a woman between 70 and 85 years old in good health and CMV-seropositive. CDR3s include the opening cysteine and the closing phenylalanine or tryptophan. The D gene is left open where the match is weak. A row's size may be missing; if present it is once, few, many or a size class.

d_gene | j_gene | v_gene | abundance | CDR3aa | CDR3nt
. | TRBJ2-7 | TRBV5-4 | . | CASSLAPSEAYEQYF | TGTGCCAGCAGCTTGGCCCCTAGCGAAGCCTACGAGCAGTACTTC
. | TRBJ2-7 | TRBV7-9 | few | CATDRSEGSYEQYF | TGTGCCACCGACAGGTCTGAGGGCTCCTACGAGCAGTACTTC
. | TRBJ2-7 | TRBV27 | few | CASKTMGAGENEQYF | TGTGCCAGCAAAACGATGGGGGCGGGAGAAAACGAGCAGTACTTC
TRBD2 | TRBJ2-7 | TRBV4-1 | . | CASSHTGGLYEQYF | TGCGCCAGCAGCCATACGGGAGGGCTATACGAGCAGTACTTC
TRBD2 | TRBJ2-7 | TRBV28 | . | CASSQGLAGNEQYF | TGTGCCAGCAGCCAGGGACTAGCGGGGAACGAGCAGTACTTC
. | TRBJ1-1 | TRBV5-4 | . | CASSRTSMNTEAFF | TGTGCCAGCAGCCGGACTTCCATGAACACTGAAGCTTTCTTT
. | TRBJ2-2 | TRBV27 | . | CASSWLAANTGELFF | TGTGCCAGCAGCTGGTTGGCGGCGAACACCGGGGAGCTGTTTTTT
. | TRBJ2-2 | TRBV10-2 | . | CASRGAGIPGELFF | TGCGCCAGCAGGGGCGCAGGTATTCCCGGGGAGCTGTTTTTT
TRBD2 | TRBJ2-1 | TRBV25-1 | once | CASSELGGSSYNEQFF | TGTGCCAGCAGTGAATTGGGCGGGAGCTCCTACAATGAGCAGTTCTTC
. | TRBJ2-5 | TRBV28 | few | CASSFPVKRQTIKETQYF | TGTGCCAGCAGTTTCCCGGTTAAGCGGCAGACTATTAAAGAGACCCAGTACTTC
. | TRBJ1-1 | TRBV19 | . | CASSWDPGRDTEAFF | TGTGCCAGTAGTTGGGATCCGGGGAGGGACACTGAAGCTTTCTTT
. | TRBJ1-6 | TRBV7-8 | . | CASSLEGTESSYNSPLHF | TGTGCCAGCAGCTTAGAAGGGACTGAAAGCTCCTATAATTCACCCCTCCACTTT
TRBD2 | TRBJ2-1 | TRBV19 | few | CASSISLAVNEQFF | TGTGCCAGTAGTATCTCACTAGCGGTTAATGAGCAGTTCTTC
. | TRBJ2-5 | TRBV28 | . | CASTWPGLGGETQYF | TGTGCCAGCACCTGGCCGGGACTGGGGGGAGAGACCCAGTACTTC
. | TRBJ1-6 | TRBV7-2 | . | CASSLLANPPLHF | TGTGCCAGCAGCTTATTGGCCAATCCACCCCTCCACTTT
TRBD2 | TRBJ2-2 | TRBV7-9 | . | CASSRGVGELFF | TGTGCCAGCAGCCGGGGGGTCGGGGAGCTGTTTTTT
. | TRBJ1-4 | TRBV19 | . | CASTGRRINEKLFF | TGTGCCAGTACTGGGAGACGGATAAATGAAAAACTGTTTTTT
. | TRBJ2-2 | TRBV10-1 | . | CASNGGVTGELFF | TGCGCCAGCAACGGCGGGGTCACCGGGGAGCTGTTTTTT
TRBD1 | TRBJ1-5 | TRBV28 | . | CASSLGAGGGNQPQHF | TGTGCCAGCAGTCTGGGGGCAGGGGGCGGCAATCAGCCCCAGCATTTT
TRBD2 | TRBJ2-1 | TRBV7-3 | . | CASSPLSGGAANEQFF | TGTGCCAGCAGCCCTCTTAGCGGGGGGGCCGCCAATGAGCAGTTCTTC
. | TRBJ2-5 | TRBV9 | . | CASSPRTVQETQYF | TGTGCCAGCAGCCCGAGGACAGTGCAAGAGACCCAGTACTTC
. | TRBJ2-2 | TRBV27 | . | CASRPLQGYGELFF | TGTGCCAGCAGGCCCCTGCAGGGTTACGGGGAGCTGTTTTTT
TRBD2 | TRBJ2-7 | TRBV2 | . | CASSDGAGVTYEQYF | TGTGCCAGCAGTGACGGCGCGGGAGTCACCTACGAGCAGTACTTC
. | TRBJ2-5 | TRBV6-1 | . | CASSGPPGTSGETQYF | TGTGCCAGCAGTGGGCCCCCCGGGACTTCGGGTGAGACCCAGTACTTC
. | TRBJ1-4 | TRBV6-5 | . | CASSYSWTDEKLFF | TGTGCCAGCAGTTACTCCTGGACAGATGAAAAACTGTTTTTT
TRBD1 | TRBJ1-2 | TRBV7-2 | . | CASSLMPQGPYGYTF | TGTGCCAGCAGCTTGATGCCACAGGGGCCGTATGGCTACACCTTC
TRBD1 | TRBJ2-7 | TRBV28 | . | CASKLQGIYEQYF | TGTGCCAGCAAATTACAGGGGATCTACGAGCAGTACTTC
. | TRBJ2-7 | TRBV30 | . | CAWNGHGSGEQYF | TGTGCCTGGAACGGACACGGCTCAGGAGAGCAGTACTTC
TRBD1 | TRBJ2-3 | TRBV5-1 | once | CASSPGQNTDTQYF | TGCGCCAGCAGCCCGGGACAGAACACAGATACGCAGTATTTT
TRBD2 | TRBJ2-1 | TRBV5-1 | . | CASSLYRAGDSYNEQFF | TGCGCCAGCAGCTTGTACCGAGCGGGGGATTCCTACAATGAGCAGTTCTTC
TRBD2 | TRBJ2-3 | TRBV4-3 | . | CASSQGTSYWGDTQYF | TGCGCCAGCAGCCAAGGGACTAGTTACTGGGGGGATACGCAGTATTTT
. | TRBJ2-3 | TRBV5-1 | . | CASSLFGGPSTDTQYF | TGCGCCAGCAGCTTATTCGGCGGTCCCTCCACAGATACGCAGTATTTT
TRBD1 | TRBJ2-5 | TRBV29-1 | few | CSVEMDRGRSETQYF | TGCAGCGTTGAAATGGACAGGGGGCGGTCAGAGACCCAGTACTTC
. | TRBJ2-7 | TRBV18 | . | CASSPPSEREQYF | TGTGCCAGCTCACCACCGTCGGAGCGCGAGCAGTACTTC
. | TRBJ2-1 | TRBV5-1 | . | CASSLDPGNYNEQFF | TGCGCCAGCAGCTTGGACCCCGGGAACTACAATGAGCAGTTCTTC
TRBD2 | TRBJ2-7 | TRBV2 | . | CASKVAGSSYEQYF | TGTGCCAGCAAAGTAGCGGGGAGCTCCTACGAGCAGTACTTC
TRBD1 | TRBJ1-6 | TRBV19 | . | CASRGDRDNSPLHF | TGTGCCAGTAGAGGGGACAGGGATAATTCACCCCTCCACTTT
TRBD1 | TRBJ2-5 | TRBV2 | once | CATALTGRGETQYF | TGTGCCACCGCACTGACAGGGCGAGGGGAGACCCAGTACTTC
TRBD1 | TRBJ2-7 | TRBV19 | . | CASSPGTGFLSYEQYF | TGTGCCAGTAGTCCCGGGACAGGGTTCCTCTCCTACGAGCAGTACTTC
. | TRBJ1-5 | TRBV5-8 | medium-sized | CASSLESGWSNQPQHF | TGTGCCAGCAGCTTAGAATCGGGGTGGAGCAATCAGCCCCAGCATTTT
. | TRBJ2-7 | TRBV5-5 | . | CATRVSGTYEQYF | TGTGCCACGAGGGTGTCGGGCACCTACGAGCAGTACTTC
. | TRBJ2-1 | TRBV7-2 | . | CASSALGSEQFF | TGTGCCAGCAGCGCCCTCGGTTCGGAGCAGTTCTTC
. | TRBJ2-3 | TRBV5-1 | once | CASSLVAGTDTQYF | TGCGCCAGCAGCTTGGTGGCGGGCACAGATACGCAGTATTTT
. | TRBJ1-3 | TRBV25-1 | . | CGTSGNTIYF | TGCGGTACCTCTGGAAACACCATATATTTT
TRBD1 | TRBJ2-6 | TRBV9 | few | CASSPRDRAPGANVLTF | TGTGCCAGCAGCCCCCGGGACAGGGCACCCGGGGCCAACGTCCTGACTTTC
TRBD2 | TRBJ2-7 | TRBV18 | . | CASSPGGDLQYF | TGTGCCAGCTCACCAGGGGGGGATCTCCAGTACTTC
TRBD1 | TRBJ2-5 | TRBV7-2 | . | CASSSGQGKTQYF | TGTGCCAGCAGCTCGGGACAGGGGAAGACCCAGTACTTC
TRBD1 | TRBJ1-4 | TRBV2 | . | CASSEGQRLFF | TGTGCCAGCAGTGAGGGACAGAGACTGTTTTTT
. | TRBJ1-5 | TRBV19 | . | CASWIRGGNQPQHF | TGTGCCAGTTGGATAAGAGGCGGCAATCAGCCCCAGCATTTT
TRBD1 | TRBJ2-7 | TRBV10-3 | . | CAIRSDDRGSEQYF | TGTGCCATCAGGTCGGATGACAGGGGTAGCGAGCAGTACTTC
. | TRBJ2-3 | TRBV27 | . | CASSSPLRGDTQYF | TGTGCCAGCAGTTCCCCTCTTCGGGGGGATACGCAGTATTTT
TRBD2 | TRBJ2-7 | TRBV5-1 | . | CASSPLPTSGSSYEQYF | TGCGCCAGCAGCCCCTTGCCCACTAGCGGGAGCTCCTACGAGCAGTACTTC
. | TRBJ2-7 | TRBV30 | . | CAWSVPGNYEQYF | TGTGCCTGGAGTGTACCCGGTAACTACGAGCAGTACTTC
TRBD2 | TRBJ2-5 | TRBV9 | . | CASSAPGTGGETQYF | TGTGCCAGCAGCGCTCCCGGGACGGGGGGGGAGACCCAGTACTTC
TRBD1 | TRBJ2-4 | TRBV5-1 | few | CASSLGQALNIQYF | TGCGCCAGCAGCTTAGGACAGGCTCTAAACATTCAGTACTTC
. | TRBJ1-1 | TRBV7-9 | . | CASSLARGGEAFF | TGTGCCAGCAGCTTAGCGCGTGGAGGAGAAGCTTTCTTT
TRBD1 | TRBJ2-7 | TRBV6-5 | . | CASKRPGQTFYEQYF | TGTGCCAGCAAAAGACCGGGACAGACATTCTACGAGCAGTACTTC